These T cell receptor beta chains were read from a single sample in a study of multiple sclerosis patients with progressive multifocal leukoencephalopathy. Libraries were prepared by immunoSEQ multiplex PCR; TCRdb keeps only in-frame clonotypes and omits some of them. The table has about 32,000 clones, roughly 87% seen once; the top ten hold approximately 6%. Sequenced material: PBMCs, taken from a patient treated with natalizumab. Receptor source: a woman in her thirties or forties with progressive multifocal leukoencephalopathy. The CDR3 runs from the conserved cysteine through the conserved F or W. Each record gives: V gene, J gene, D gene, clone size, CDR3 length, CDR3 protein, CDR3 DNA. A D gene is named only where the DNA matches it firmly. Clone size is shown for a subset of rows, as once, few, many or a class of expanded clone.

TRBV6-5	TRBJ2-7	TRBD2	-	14	CASRKLAVPYEQYF	TGTGCCAGCAGAAAGCTAGCGGTTCCCTACGAGCAGTACTTC
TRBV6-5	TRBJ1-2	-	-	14	CASSYSRQGNGYTF	TGTGCCAGCAGTTACTCGCGGCAGGGGAATGGCTACACCTTC
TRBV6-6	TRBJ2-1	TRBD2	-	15	CASSNGGANYNEQFF	TGTGCCAGCAGCAACGGGGGGGCTAACTACAATGAGCAGTTCTTC
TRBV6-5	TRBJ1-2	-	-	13	CASRPGQNYGYTF	TGTGCCAGCAGACCCGGCCAAAACTATGGCTACACCTTC
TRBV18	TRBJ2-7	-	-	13	CASSPGGEDEQYF	TGTGCCAGCTCACCAGGTGGCGAGGACGAGCAGTACTTC
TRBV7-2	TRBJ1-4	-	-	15	CASSPMGGVGEKLFF	TGTGCCAGCAGCCCGATGGGGGGGGTAGGAGAAAAACTGTTTTTT
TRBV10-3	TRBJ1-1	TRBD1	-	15	CAISESGQGTAEAFF	TGTGCCATCAGTGAGTCGGGACAGGGAACTGCTGAAGCTTTCTTT
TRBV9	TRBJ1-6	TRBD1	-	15	CASSVTDRGGSPLHF	TGTGCCAGCAGCGTCACGGACAGGGGAGGTTCACCCCTCCACTTT
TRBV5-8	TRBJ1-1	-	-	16	CASSNPPGALNTEAFF	TGTGCCAGCAGCAATCCGCCGGGAGCCTTGAACACTGAAGCTTTCTTT
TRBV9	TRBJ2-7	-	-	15	CASSPQGSPYYEQYF	TGTGCCAGCAGCCCACAGGGTTCCCCCTATTACGAGCAGTACTTC
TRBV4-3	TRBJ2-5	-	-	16	CASSQDPPMVGETQYF	TGCGCCAGCAGCCAAGACCCACCTATGGTCGGGGAGACCCAGTACTTC
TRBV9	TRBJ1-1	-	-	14	CASVPTGPNTEAFF	TGTGCCAGCGTCCCAACGGGGCCAAACACTGAAGCTTTCTTT
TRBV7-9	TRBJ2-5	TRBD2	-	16	CASSLAGSGRGETQYF	TGTGCCAGCAGCTTAGCCGGGAGCGGGAGGGGAGAGACCCAGTACTTC
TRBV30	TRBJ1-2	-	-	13	CAWSVPANYGYTF	TGTGCCTGGAGTGTTCCAGCGAACTATGGCTACACCTTC
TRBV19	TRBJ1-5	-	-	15	CASSIDQTGNQPQHF	TGTGCCAGTAGTATAGATCAGACAGGCAATCAGCCCCAGCATTTT
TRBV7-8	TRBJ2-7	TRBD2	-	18	CASSPGLAGSFSSYEQYF	TGTGCCAGCAGCCCCGGACTAGCGGGGTCCTTCAGCTCCTACGAGCAGTACTTC
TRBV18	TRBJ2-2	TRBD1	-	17	CASSRGQGRSVNGELFF	TGTGCCAGCTCACGGGGACAGGGTCGAAGCGTAAACGGGGAGCTGTTTTTT
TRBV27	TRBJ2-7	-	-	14	CASSPSRVSYEQYF	TGTGCCAGCAGCCCCTCGCGGGTTTCCTACGAGCAGTACTTC
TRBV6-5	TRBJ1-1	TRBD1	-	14	CASSYSTGGTEAFF	TGTGCCAGCAGTTACTCTACAGGGGGCACTGAAGCTTTCTTT
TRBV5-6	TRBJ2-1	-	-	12	CASSLGGAEQFF	TGTGCCAGCAGCTTGGGGGGGGCTGAGCAGTTCTTC
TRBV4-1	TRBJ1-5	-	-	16	CASSQDVYGSNQPQHF	TGCGCCAGCAGCCAAGATGTATACGGGAGCAATCAGCCCCAGCATTTT
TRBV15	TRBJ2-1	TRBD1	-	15	CATSRETGGGNEQFF	TGTGCCACCAGCAGAGAGACAGGGGGGGGCAATGAGCAGTTCTTC
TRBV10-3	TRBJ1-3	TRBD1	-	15	CAISGTGGAGNTIYF	TGTGCCATCAGTGGGACAGGGGGAGCTGGAAACACCATATATTTT
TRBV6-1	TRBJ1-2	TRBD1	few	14	CASRRGQGADGYTF	TGTGCCAGCAGACGGGGACAGGGGGCGGATGGCTACACCTTC
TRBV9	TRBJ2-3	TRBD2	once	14	CASSASGYTDTQYF	TGTGCCAGCAGCGCTAGCGGGTACACAGATACGCAGTATTTT
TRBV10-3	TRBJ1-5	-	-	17	CAISESIGPGSNQPQHF	TGTGCCATCAGTGAGTCGATTGGGCCTGGAAGCAATCAGCCCCAGCATTTT
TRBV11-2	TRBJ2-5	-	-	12	CASSASGETQYF	TGTGCCAGTTCCGCTTCGGGAGAGACCCAGTACTTC
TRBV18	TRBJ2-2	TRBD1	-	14	CASFRDRGTGELFF	TGTGCCAGCTTCCGGGACAGGGGCACCGGGGAGCTGTTTTTT
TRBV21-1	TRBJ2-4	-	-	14	CASSSPGAKNIQYF	TGTGCCAGCTCCTCCCCCGGGGCCAAAAACATTCAGTACTTC
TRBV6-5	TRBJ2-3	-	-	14	CASSYAAGSYTQYF	TGTGCCAGCAGTTACGCGGCGGGAAGTTATACGCAGTATTTT
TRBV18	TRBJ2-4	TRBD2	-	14	CASSSGLAQNIQYF	TGTGCCAGCTCATCGGGACTAGCCCAAAACATTCAGTACTTC
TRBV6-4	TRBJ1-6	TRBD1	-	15	CASSASTGGNSPLHF	TGTGCCAGCAGTGCCTCGACAGGGGGTAATTCACCCCTCCACTTT
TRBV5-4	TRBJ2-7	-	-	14	CASSSRAGNGEQYF	TGTGCCAGCAGCTCCCGGGCCGGGAACGGCGAGCAGTACTTC
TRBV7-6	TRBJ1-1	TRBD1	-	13	CASSQGGFAEAFF	TGTGCCAGCAGCCAGGGGGGTTTCGCTGAAGCTTTCTTT
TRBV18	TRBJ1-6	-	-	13	CASSQGNNSPLHF	TGTGCCAGCTCACAGGGAAATAATTCACCCCTCCACTTT
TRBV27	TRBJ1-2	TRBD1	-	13	CASSSRGSYGYTF	TGTGCCAGCAGTTCCAGGGGGAGCTATGGCTACACCTTC
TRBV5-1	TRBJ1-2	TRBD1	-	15	CASSTGQGTPYGYTF	TGCGCCAGCAGCACCGGACAGGGTACCCCCTATGGCTACACCTTC
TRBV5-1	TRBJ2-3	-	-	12	CASSPSTDTQYF	TGCGCCAGCAGCCCAAGCACAGATACGCAGTATTTT